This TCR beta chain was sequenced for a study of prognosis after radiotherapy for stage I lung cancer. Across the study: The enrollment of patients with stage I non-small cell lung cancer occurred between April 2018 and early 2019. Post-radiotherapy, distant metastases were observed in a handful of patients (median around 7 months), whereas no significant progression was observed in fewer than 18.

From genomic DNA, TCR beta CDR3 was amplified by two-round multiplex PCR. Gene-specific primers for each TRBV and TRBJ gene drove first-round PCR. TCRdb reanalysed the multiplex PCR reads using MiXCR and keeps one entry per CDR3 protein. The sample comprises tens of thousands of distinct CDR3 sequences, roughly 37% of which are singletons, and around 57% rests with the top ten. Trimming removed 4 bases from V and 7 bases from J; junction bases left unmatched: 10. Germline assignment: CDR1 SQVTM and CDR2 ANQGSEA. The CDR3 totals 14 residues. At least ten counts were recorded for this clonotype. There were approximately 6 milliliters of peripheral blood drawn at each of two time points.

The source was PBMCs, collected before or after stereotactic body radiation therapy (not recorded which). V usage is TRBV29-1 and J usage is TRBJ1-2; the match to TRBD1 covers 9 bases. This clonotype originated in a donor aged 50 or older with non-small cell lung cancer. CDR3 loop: CSVVGGQGRGGYTF. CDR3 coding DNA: TGCAGCGTTGTGGGGGGACAGGGTAGGGGTGGCTACACCTTC.